This T cell receptor (beta chain) was captured by sequencing in a study of T cells in Graves' hyperthyroidism and ophthalmopathy. This clonotype was seen ten or more times. Authors of the study amplified TCR beta CDR3 regions from RNA transcripts. Using the HTBI primer set, a first-round RT-PCR was run on the TCR CDR3. TCRdb passed the multiplex PCR reads through MiXCR, listing each CDR3 protein once. The table shows 200,000 to 250,000 distinct CDR3 sequences, with around a sixth occurring only once. The sequencing sample was made of blood. The sequence derives from a woman aged 45-65 years with Graves' hyperthyroidism.

This CDR3 is CASSQGPGVAEQYF. DNA for the CDR3: TGTGCCAGCAGCCAAGGACCGGGGGTTGCGGAGCAGTACTTC. This sequence joins TRBV4-2 and TRBJ2-7; D may be TRBD2 (6 bases). Germline V gene sequence: CDR1 LGHNA, CDR2 YNFKEQ. The CDR3 has 14 amino acids. Trimming pared 1 base from V and 7 bases from J, leaving 14 bases between.